The rows below give T cell receptor beta chains drawn from one sample of a study of CXCR3-negative and CXCR3-positive naive CD8 T cells. TCRdb reprocessed the 5' RACE reads and reports one entry per CDR3 protein, with no DNA. This table holds over 80,000 distinct CDR3 sequences. The source material was naive CXCR3- CD8+ T cells from blood. All receptors derive from a human donor in good health. Some clones in this sample may be carry-over from other donors' samples. Both conserved end residues are part of each CDR3. Each record gives: J gene, V gene, CDR3 protein.

J: TRBJ2-1; V: TRBV4-3; CDR3: CASSPSPGLANEQFF
J: TRBJ2-1; V: TRBV5-4; CDR3: CASSPPGNSYNEQFF
J: TRBJ1-1; V: TRBV7-3; CDR3: CASQGGGNTEAFF
J: TRBJ2-7; V: TRBV5-1; CDR3: CASSFRTGVYEQYF
J: TRBJ2-2; V: TRBV29-1; CDR3: CSVEDQDRNTGELFF
J: TRBJ2-7; V: TRBV7-9; CDR3: CASSPGGATYEQYF
J: TRBJ2-7; V: TRBV6-5; CDR3: CASSYSMMYGVPHEQYF
J: TRBJ1-2; V: TRBV21-1; CDR3: CASSNMGGCYTF
J: TRBJ2-7; V: TRBV7-8; CDR3: CASSLFQGSYEQYF
J: TRBJ1-5; V: TRBV7-9; CDR3: CASSVNLGGNQPQHF
J: TRBJ1-1; V: TRBV29-1; CDR3: CSAKGPGGTEAFF
J: TRBJ2-3; V: TRBV5-1; CDR3: CASRESTDTQYF
J: TRBJ1-1; V: TRBV4-2; CDR3: CASSHPVPRQSTEAFF
J: TRBJ2-3; V: TRBV29-1; CDR3: CSVEGGQGRTDTQYF
J: TRBJ2-1; V: TRBV4-2; CDR3: CASSQEIGASGMVEVFYNEQFF